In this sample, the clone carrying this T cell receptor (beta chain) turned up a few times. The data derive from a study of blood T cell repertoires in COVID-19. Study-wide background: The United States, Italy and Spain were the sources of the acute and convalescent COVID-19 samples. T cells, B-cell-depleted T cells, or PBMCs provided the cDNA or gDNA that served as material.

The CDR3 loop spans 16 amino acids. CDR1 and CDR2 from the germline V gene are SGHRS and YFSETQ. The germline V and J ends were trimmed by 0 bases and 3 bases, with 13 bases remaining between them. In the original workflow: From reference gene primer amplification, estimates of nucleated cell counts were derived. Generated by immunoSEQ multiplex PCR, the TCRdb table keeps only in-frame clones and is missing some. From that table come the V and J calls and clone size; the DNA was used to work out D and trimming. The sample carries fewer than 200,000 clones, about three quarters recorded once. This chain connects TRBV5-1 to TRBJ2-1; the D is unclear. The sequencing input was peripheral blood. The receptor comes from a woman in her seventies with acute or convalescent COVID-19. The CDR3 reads CASSLGAGSLYNEQFF. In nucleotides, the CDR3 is TGCGCCAGCAGCTTGGGAGCAGGCTCCCTCTACAATGAGCAGTTCTTC.